The 18 T cell receptor beta chains below all came from one sample that was sequenced in a study of T cell responses to AZD1222 COVID-19 vaccine (dated by TCRdb to the early 2020s). The time point label for this specimen denotes: baseline before first vaccination. Preparation of the library involved the immunoSEQ multiplex PCR assay. The table was pulled from immuneACCESS by TCRdb, which kept in-frame rearrangements only. Such tables lose some clones; where checked, under half of the loss comes from unresolved V genes, and the rest has no known cause. The sample table lists 67,000 or so clones, 84% of them with a count of one. The ten largest clones capture over 7.5% of the sample. The sample consisted of peripheral blood, taken on day 0 of AZD1222 vaccination. The source of these receptors is an adult in good health.

The V gene is TRBV4-2, the J gene TRBJ2-1; 14 nucleotides align to TRBD2. Germline V gene lookup returns CDR1 LGHNA and CDR2 YNFKEQ. J lost 4 bases, V lost 8 bases, and 4 bases had no gene match. The CDR3 contains 15 residues. This CDR3 is CASGGLAGGYNEQFF. The CDR3, as DNA: TGTGCCAGCGGAGGACTAGCGGGGGGATACAATGAGCAGTTCTTC.

The chain joins TRBV30 to TRBJ2-7, with a possible D match to TRBD1 (6 bases). V was shortened by 1 base and J by 1 base, with 8 bases between the two germline ends. Germline V gives CDR1 GTSNPN, CDR2 SVGIG (reference sequence). This CDR3 contains 13 residues. CDR3 sequence (DNA): TGTGCCTGGAGTGGTCAGGGGTCCTACGAGCAGTACTTC. Protein product: CAWSGQGSYEQYF.

V usage is TRBV7-8 and J usage is TRBJ2-5; no reliable D call. The CDR3 loop spans 16 amino acids. V was shortened by 5 bases and J by 3 bases, with 19 bases between the two germline ends. The germline V gene encodes CDR1 SGHVS and CDR2 FQNEAQ. The CDR3 here is CASSQGQADYKETQYF. CDR3 coding DNA: TGTGCCAGCAGCCAAGGCCAGGCCGATTATAAAGAGACCCAGTACTTC.

The genes are TRBV7-9 and TRBJ2-5, with 7 nucleotides matching TRBD2. Germline V CDR1 and CDR2: SEHNR, FQNEAQ (reference sequence). The CDR3 runs to 15 residues. With V trimmed by 2 bases and J by 2 bases, 5 bases remained unmatched. CDR3 nucleotide sequence: TGTGCCAGCAGCTTACCCCTAGCGGTGCAAGAGACCCAGTACTTC. Amino acid sequence: CASSLPLAVQETQYF. The variable domain in full, with the rest retrieved from reference TRBV7-9 and TRBJ2-5, is DTGVSQNPRHKITKRGQNVTFRCDPISEHNRLYWYRQTLGQGPEFLTYFQNEAQLEKSRLLSDRFSAERPKGSFSTLEIQRTEQGDSAMYLCASSLPLAVQETQYFGPGTRLLVL.

This chain connects TRBV15 to TRBJ2-7, with 9 bases identical to TRBD1. This CDR3 comprises 15 residues. Germline CDR1 reads LNHNV; CDR2 reads YYDKDF (reference sequence). J gave up 3 bases and V 5 bases, and 8 bases lay outside the gene matches. The CDR3 is CATSRGQGSHYEQYF. The CDR3 DNA reads TGTGCCACCAGCCGAGGACAGGGGTCCCACTACGAGCAGTACTTC.

This clone was seen just once. The J gene is TRBJ2-1, the V gene TRBV2, with D uncertain. The CDR3 sequence is 11 residues long. Trimming took 6 bases from V and 9 from J, leaving 9 bases between them. Germline loops: CDR1 SNHLY, CDR2 FYNNEI. CDR3 region: CASSYTTEQFF. CDR3 sequence (DNA): TGTGCCAGCAGCTACACTACTGAGCAGTTCTTC.

V is TRBV4-3 and J is TRBJ2-5, with TRBD2 as a possible D gene (5 bases). Trimming took 0 bases from V and 1 from J, leaving 12 bases between them. Germline loops: CDR1 LGHNA, CDR2 YSLEER. The CDR3 is 16 residues long. The chain's CDR3 is CASSQDYRGAQETQYF. The CDR3 DNA reads TGCGCCAGCAGCCAAGATTATCGGGGAGCCCAAGAGACCCAGTACTTC.

In its sample, this clone was seen a few times. The chain carries TRBV28 and TRBJ2-7, with a weak D call TRBD1 (5 bases). This CDR3 has 13 residues. Germline V gives CDR1 MDHEN, CDR2 SYDVKM. Trimming removed 10 bases at V and 6 bases at J, with 19 bases between. The CDR3 sequence is CATRPPSGAEQYF. The CDR3 region has the DNA TGTGCCACTCGGCCCCCTAGTGGGGCCGAGCAGTACTTC.

The chain carries TRBV2 and TRBJ1-4, with TRBD1 matching over 9 bases. Per the germline V gene, CDR1 is SNHLY and CDR2 is FYNNEI. V shed 4 bases and J 5 bases; nucleotides not matched to a gene: 5. The CDR3 consists of 15 residues. DNA for the CDR3: TGTGCCAGCAGTGTCGGAGGGACAGGGAATGAAAAACTGTTTTTT. Translated: CASSVGGTGNEKLFF.

This clone has only one observation. The chain combines TRBV7-2 with TRBJ2-1, with D perhaps TRBD1 (5 bases). The CDR3 is 13 amino acids. The V end lost 3 bases, the J end lost 9 bases, and 12 bases lay between the germline ends. CDR1 is SGHTA and CDR2 is FQGNSA in the germline V gene. CDR3 loop: CASSFSGIGEQFF. In DNA form, the CDR3 reads TGTGCCAGCAGCTTTTCAGGGATTGGTGAGCAGTTCTTC.

This clone was recorded many times. The J gene is TRBJ2-6, the V gene TRBV4-2; no firm D call. Germline values: CDR1 LGHNA, CDR2 YNFKEQ. V lost 0 bases to trimming and J lost 0 bases, with 6 bases between them. The CDR3 has 16 amino acids. The CDR3 nucleotides read TGTGCCAGCAGCCAAGATATCCTCTCTGGGGCCAACGTCCTGACTTTC. This encodes CASSQDILSGANVLTF.

The V call is TRBV6-4, the J call TRBJ2-3, with D possibly being TRBD2 (6 bases). The CDR3 contains 13 residues. Germline values: CDR1 MRHNA, CDR2 SNTAGT. V gave up 4 bases and J gave up 6 bases, with 11 bases separating them. CDR3 loop: CASSASSEDTQYF. Written as DNA, the CDR3 is TGTGCCAGCAGTGCCTCTAGCGAGGATACGCAGTATTTT.

V is TRBV12-3 or TRBV12-4 and J is TRBJ2-7; a weak D match, TRBD1 (5 bases). CDR3 length equals 12 residues. V was trimmed by 3 bases and J by 6 bases, leaving 9 bases between them. CDR3 residues: CASSLWGGEQYF. CDR3 sequence (DNA): TGTGCCAGCAGTTTGTGGGGCGGCGAGCAGTACTTC.

This chain uses TRBV5-1 with TRBJ2-7; D perhaps matches TRBD2 (6 bases). Germline CDR1 and CDR2: SGHRS and YFSETQ. This CDR3 spans 15 amino acids. Trimming pared 3 bases from V and 2 bases from J, leaving 15 bases between. CDR3 sequence (DNA): TGCGCCAGCAGCTCAAGGGGACTGCCGACCTACGAGCAGTACTTC. This encodes CASSSRGLPTYEQYF.

DNA for the CDR3: TGTGCCACCCGGGGGCGAAACAATCAGCCCCAGCATTTT. It is translated as CATRGRNNQPQHF. The V and J genes are TRBV2 and TRBJ1-5, with D possibly TRBD1 on 6 matching bases. The CDR3 loop spans 13 amino acids. V shed 10 bases and J shed 3 bases, with 13 bases lying between them. Germline V gene data show CDR1 as SNHLY and CDR2 as FYNNEI.

This sequence joins TRBV7-2 and TRBJ1-2; D uncertain. There are 15 residues in the CDR3. Germline CDR1 reads SGHTA; CDR2 reads FQGNSA. V was clipped by 3 bases and J by 4 bases, with 15 bases between them. DNA for the CDR3: TGTGCCAGCAGCTTGGGTTTTACACGGGCCTATGGCTACACCTTC. Translating gives CASSLGFTRAYGYTF.

The V call is TRBV19, the J call TRBJ2-1; possible D gene TRBD1, 5 bases. The germline V gene encodes CDR1 LNHDA and CDR2 SQIVND (reference sequence). The CDR3 has 18 amino acids. The ends were cut back, 0 bases at V and 6 bases at J, with 21 bases in the middle. DNA of the CDR3: TGTGCCAGTAGTATAGATCAGTTTGGTGGGGTAGGGGCCAATGAGCAGTTCTTC. Translating it yields CASSIDQFGGVGANEQFF.

The chain couples TRBV20-1 to TRBJ2-7; D call uncertain. V was cut by 5 bases and J by 3 bases, with 8 bases left in between. Germline V gene sequence: CDR1 DFQATT, CDR2 SNEGSKA (reference sequence). CDR3 length: 11 amino acids. The CDR3 region is CSAALDYEQYF. The CDR3 bases are TGCAGTGCTGCTTTAGACTACGAGCAGTACTTC.